The 22 T cell receptor beta chains in this list originate from one sample, sequenced in a study of blood T cell repertoires in COVID-19. The data were produced by immunoSEQ multiplex PCR, yet TCRdb's version contains in-frame clones alone and is incomplete. The data show about 200,000 clones, with 85% to 95% seen just once and 0.6% to 0.8% held by the top ten. The specimen sequenced was peripheral blood. Receptors originate from a man younger than 45 with COVID-19, enrolled during active disease.

Comment on this clone: Additional DNA sequences in this sample encode the identical CDR3. The chain carries TRBV2 and TRBJ1-2; 9 nucleotides align to TRBD1. The CDR3 has 15 amino acids. The V and J ends lost 1 base and 4 bases, in that order; junction bases with no gene match: 4. Looked up from germline, CDR1 is SNHLY and CDR2 is FYNNEI. Written as DNA, the CDR3 is TGTGCCAGCAGTGAAGGGGGACAGGGTTCCTATGGCTACACCTTC. It is translated as CASSEGGQGSYGYTF.

CDR3: CASIERGYTEAFF. For the CDR3, the DNA is TGTGCCAGTATTGAACGGGGTTACACTGAAGCTTTCTTT. The V and J genes are TRBV19 and TRBJ1-1; D gene ambiguous. The germline V gene has CDR1 LNHDA and CDR2 SQIVND (reference sequence). This CDR3 spans 13 amino acids. Trimming pared 7 bases from V and 3 bases from J, leaving 12 bases between.

The chain joins TRBV18 to TRBJ2-3, with TRBD2 identical over 8 bases. The ends lost 7 bases at V and 4 bases at J; junction bases unmatched: 4. The CDR3 extends over 13 amino acids. Germline CDR1 reads KGHSH; CDR2 reads LQKENI. DNA for the CDR3: TGTGCCAGCTTATACGGGGGGGCAGATACGCAGTATTTT. The encoded protein is CASLYGGADTQYF.

This clone was counted a single time. The chain carries TRBV23-1 and TRBJ2-2; the match to TRBD1 covers 9 bases. TRBV23-1 is an ORF; its function is uncertain. This CDR3 is 17 amino acids long. With V trimmed by 3 bases and J by 3 bases, 8 bases remained unmatched. The CDR3 sequence: CASSHDRDREDTGELFF. As DNA, the CDR3 is TGCGCCAGCAGTCACGACCGGGACAGGGAGGACACCGGGGAGCTGTTTTTT.

CDR3 residues: CASRGGGCTDTQYF. CDR3 nucleotide sequence: TGTGCCAGCAGAGGGGGGGGGTGCACAGATACGCAGTATTTT. The chain carries TRBV27 and TRBJ2-3; weak D call: TRBD2 (7 bases). The germline V gene encodes CDR1 MNHEY and CDR2 SMNVEV (reference sequence). The CDR3 runs to 14 residues. The V end was cut by 6 bases, the J end by 1 base, with 11 bases between.

This chain joins TRBV9 and TRBJ2-7; 9 positions agree with TRBD1. V lost 1 base, J lost 4 bases, and 3 bases stayed unmatched. This CDR3 is 14 amino acids long. CDR1 SGDLS and CDR2 YYNGEE come from the germline V gene. In DNA form, the CDR3 reads TGTGCCAGCAGCGTAACAGGGGGCATGTACGAGCAGTACTTC. It encodes CASSVTGGMYEQYF.

This chain joins TRBV11-2 and TRBJ2-1, with D tentatively TRBD2 (5 bases). Germline loops: CDR1 SGHAT, CDR2 FQNNGV. This CDR3 has 16 residues. Between the trimmed V and J ends, which lost 1 base and 0 bases, there was a span of 10 bases. Here the CDR3 reads CASSLGGGPSYNEQFF. The CDR3 bases are TGTGCCAGCAGCTTAGGCGGCGGGCCCTCCTACAATGAGCAGTTCTTC.

V gene TRBV2 combines with J gene TRBJ2-3; 7 positions match TRBD2. This CDR3 contains 16 residues. The V gene's germline CDR1 is SNHLY and CDR2 FYNNEI. The ends lost 3 bases at V and 3 bases at J; junction bases unmatched: 9. CDR3 loop: CASSDPGLAATDTQYF. The CDR3 DNA is TGTGCCAGCAGTGACCCTGGGCTAGCGGCAACAGATACGCAGTATTTT.

The chain recombines TRBV19 with TRBJ1-4; D remains ambiguous. CDR3 length equals 13 residues. CDR1 and CDR2 from the germline V gene are LNHDA and SQIVND (reference sequence). The V and J ends lost 4 bases and 4 bases respectively, with 7 bases between them. CDR3 sequence: CASSTNSNEKLFF. CDR3 DNA: TGTGCCAGTAGTACGAACAGTAATGAAAAACTGTTTTTT.

The chain joins TRBV4-1 to TRBJ2-7; possibly TRBD2 for D (7 bases). The V end lost 1 base, the J end lost 4 bases, and 14 bases lay between the germline ends. Germline lookup yields CDR1 MGHRA and CDR2 YSYEKL. This CDR3 has 15 residues. CDR3 region: CASSQGGGLGYEQYF. The CDR3, as DNA: TGCGCCAGCAGCCAAGGCGGGGGCCTTGGGTACGAGCAGTACTTC.

The genes are TRBV2 and TRBJ1-1; the match to TRBD1 covers 8 bases. V lost 3 bases to trimming and J lost 6 bases; unmatched junction nucleotides: 9. Germline V gene data show CDR1 as SNHLY and CDR2 as FYNNEI. This CDR3 has 15 residues. CDR3 residues: CASSDTGGTVSEAFF. The CDR3 coding sequence is TGTGCCAGCAGTGACACAGGGGGGACGGTCTCTGAAGCTTTCTTT. Together with reference TRBV2 and TRBJ1-1, the CDR3 gives the full variable domain: EPEVTQTPSHQVTQMGQEVILRCVPISNHLYFYWYRQILGQKVEFLVSFYNNEISEKSEIFDDQFSVERPDGSNFTLKIRSTKLEDSAMYFCASSDTGGTVSEAFFGQGTRLTVV.

The gene calls are TRBV27 and TRBJ1-1; D may be TRBD1 (6 bases). The CDR3 covers 15 residues. V shed 0 bases and J shed 4 bases, with 12 bases lying between them. Germline values: CDR1 MNHEY, CDR2 SMNVEV (reference sequence). The CDR3, as DNA: TGTGCCAGCAGTTTATCGTGGCGGGGGCGCACTGAAGCTTTCTTT. Translated: CASSLSWRGRTEAFF.

This chain connects TRBV7-9 to TRBJ1-1; unclear D gene. With 4 bases removed from V and 4 bases from J, the gap between germline ends came to 16 bases. CDR1 is SEHNR and CDR2 is FQNEAQ in the germline V gene (reference sequence). The CDR3 is 15 amino acids. The CDR3 sequence: CASSSRELPTTEAFF. The CDR3 DNA reads as TGTGCCAGCAGCTCCCGGGAGCTACCGACCACTGAAGCTTTCTTT.

This clone was observed once. The V call is TRBV6-5, the J call TRBJ1-1; the D is unclear. This CDR3 comprises 13 residues. The ends were cut back, 0 bases at V and 2 bases at J, with 4 bases in the middle. The germline V gene encodes CDR1 MNHEY and CDR2 SVGAGI. CDR3 nucleotide sequence: TGTGCCAGCAGTTACTCCTTTAACACTGAAGCTTTCTTT. This sequence encodes CASSYSFNTEAFF.

This clone was detected once. This chain joins TRBV5-1 and TRBJ2-7; D perhaps matches TRBD1 (5 bases). Germline values: CDR1 SGHRS, CDR2 YFSETQ. V lost 4 bases and J 2 bases, leaving 13 bases between the germline ends. This CDR3 region has 14 residues. The CDR3 nucleotides read TGCGCCAGCAGCAGGCAGGGTGACCCCTACGAGCAGTACTTC. Protein: CASSRQGDPYEQYF.

The genes are TRBV5-1 and TRBJ2-2; 9 positions match TRBD1. The CDR3 contains 14 residues. Germline V CDR1 and CDR2: SGHRS, YFSETQ. Losses at the gene ends were 2 bases for V and 9 bases for J; bases not matched to a gene: 5. Here the CDR3 reads CASSFGTGSRELFF. The CDR3 bases are TGCGCCAGCAGCTTTGGGACAGGGAGCCGGGAGCTGTTTTTT.

This rearrangement joins TRBV6-5 to TRBJ1-2, with TRBD1 matching over 10 bases. CDR3 length: 15 residues. J lost 8 bases, V lost 1 base, and 7 bases had no gene match. Germline-derived CDR1 and CDR2 are MNHEY and SVGAGI. The CDR3: CASSYFSGTGVGYTF. CDR3 bases: TGTGCCAGCAGTTACTTCAGTGGGACAGGGGTCGGCTACACCTTC.

The chain joins TRBV7-9 to TRBJ1-6, with 8 bases lining up with TRBD1. The CDR3 spans 19 residues. From germline, CDR1 is SEHNR and CDR2 FQNEAQ (reference sequence). With 4 bases clipped from V and 4 bases from J, the junction kept 15 bases outside the gene matches. CDR3 sequence: CASSSGQVEVRGYNSPLHF. DNA for the CDR3: TGTGCCAGCAGCTCGGGACAGGTTGAAGTGAGGGGGTATAATTCACCCCTCCACTTT.

The chain uses TRBV6-1 and TRBJ1-1; tentatively, D is TRBD1 (5 bases). The CDR3 covers 18 residues. Trimming shortened V by 2 bases and J by 4 bases, and 23 bases separated the two germline ends. The germline V gene has CDR1 MNHNS and CDR2 SASEGT. The CDR3, as DNA: TGTGCCAGCAGTGAATTCGGTTTTTTGGAGGGGATGAGCACTGAAGCTTTCTTT. Amino acids: CASSEFGFLEGMSTEAFF.

The rearrangement uses TRBV30 and TRBJ1-6; TRBD1 might be the D (6 bases). The CDR3 is 17 amino acids. The germline CDR1 and CDR2 sequences are GTSNPN and SVGIG (reference sequence). V gave up 0 bases and J gave up 0 bases, with 12 bases separating them. The CDR3 loop reads CAWSVRRGGSYNSPLHF. The CDR3 nucleotides are TGTGCCTGGAGTGTACGGAGAGGGGGCTCCTATAATTCACCCCTCCACTTT.

The chain recombines TRBV14 with TRBJ1-2; perhaps TRBD1 as D (6 bases). This CDR3 contains 14 residues. Germline CDR1 SGHDN, CDR2 FVKESK. Trimming left V 0 bases short and J 4 bases short, with 9 bases between. The CDR3, as DNA: TGTGCCAGCAGCCAAGACCAGGGGTCCTATGGCTACACCTTC. It yields the protein CASSQDQGSYGYTF.

The rearrangement uses TRBV13 and TRBJ2-7; D is perhaps TRBD1 (5 bases). CDR1 PRHDT and CDR2 FYEKMQ come from the germline V gene (reference sequence). This CDR3 is built from 15 residues. V gave up 2 bases and J gave up 1 base, with 12 bases separating them. The CDR3 nucleotides are TGTGCCAGCAGCTTAACCGGACAACAATCCTACGAGCAGTACTTC. This translates into CASSLTGQQSYEQYF.